The 31 T cell receptor beta chains below were found in one sample sequenced in a study of blood T cell repertoires in COVID-19. The method was immunoSEQ multiplex PCR; TCRdb's version includes in-frame clones alone and lacks a portion of them. The sample includes about 200,000 clones, 85% seen only once; the top ten take around 1%. The source material was peripheral blood. Receptors were obtained from a man between 60 and 70 years old with COVID-19, enrolled during active disease.

A remark on this clone: This CDR3 fails to terminate in the conserved phenylalanine or tryptophan, so it likely reflects a read error. It is unclear where the CDR3 begins or ends on the DNA, so no DNA is shown, and the CDR3 is as TCRdb lists it. The chain recombines TRBV14 with TRBJ1-2. The germline V gene has CDR1 SGHDN and CDR2 FVKESK. The CDR3 sequence runs 13 residues, both termini included. CDR3 region: CASSQDCLVQADV.

In its sample, this clone was seen a few times. This chain joins TRBV30 and TRBJ2-7; tentative D call: TRBD2 (6 bases). V dropped 5 bases and J dropped 6 bases, with 14 bases sitting between them. The CDR3 runs 12 residues. CDR1 GTSNPN and CDR2 SVGIG come from the germline V gene (reference sequence). The CDR3 loop is CAWERRGAEQYF. DNA for the CDR3: TGTGCCTGGGAAAGGAGGGGTGCCGAGCAGTACTTC.

V is TRBV7-8 and J is TRBJ2-1, with D tentatively TRBD1 (6 bases). Germline CDR1 and CDR2: SGHVS and FQNEAQ. V was shortened by 2 bases and J by 1 base, with 15 bases between the two germline ends. The CDR3 extends over 17 amino acids. CDR3: CASSLPPPGASYNEQFF. For the CDR3, the DNA is TGTGCCAGCAGCTTACCGCCCCCAGGGGCGTCCTACAATGAGCAGTTCTTC.

The chain has TRBV19 and TRBJ1-5; no definite D call. The V gene lost 7 bases and the J gene lost 6 bases, with 13 bases spanning the gap. The CDR3 loop spans 13 amino acids. The germline V gene encodes CDR1 LNHDA and CDR2 SQIVND (reference sequence). CDR3 residues: CASNLEYRQPQHF. The CDR3, as DNA: TGTGCCAGTAACTTGGAGTACCGTCAGCCCCAGCATTTT.

This chain joins TRBV7-3 and TRBJ2-5, with a weak D call TRBD1 (6 bases). Germline V gene sequence: CDR1 SGHTA, CDR2 FQGTGA. CDR3 length equals 15 residues. Trimming removed 2 bases at V and 2 bases at J, with 12 bases between. The CDR3: CASSLFPGAQETQYF. In DNA, the CDR3 is TGTGCCAGCAGCTTATTTCCAGGGGCACAAGAGACCCAGTACTTC. Combining the CDR3 with reference TRBV7-3 and TRBJ2-5 gives the whole variable domain GAGVSQTPSNKVTEKGKYVELRCDPISGHTALYWYRQSLGQGPEFLIYFQGTGAADDSGLPNDRFFAVRPEGSVSTLKIQRTERGDSAVYLCASSLFPGAQETQYFGPGTRLLVL.

This clone was seen only once. This chain uses TRBV9 with TRBJ1-5; a possible D gene is TRBD1 (5 bases). From germline, CDR1 is SGDLS and CDR2 YYNGEE. The V end was cut by 4 bases, the J end by 1 base, with 9 bases between. This CDR3 contains 14 residues. The CDR3 loop is CASSQGRSNQPQHF. The CDR3 DNA follows: TGTGCCAGCAGCCAGGGCCGGAGCAATCAGCCCCAGCATTTT.

The chain couples TRBV29-1 to TRBJ1-2; tentatively, D is TRBD1 (6 bases). CDR3 size: 15 residues. CDR1 SQVTM and CDR2 ANQGSEA come from the germline V gene. Trimming left V 1 base short and J 2 bases short, with 14 bases between. The CDR3 protein is CSVEAQGRPNYGYTF. In nucleotides, the CDR3 is TGCAGCGTTGAAGCCCAGGGGCGACCCAACTATGGCTACACCTTC.

This clone was observed a few times. The CDR3 DNA sequence: TGTGCCAGCAGCCCGACAGGGACAGGGGATGAAGCTTTCTTT. Its protein is CASSPTGTGDEAFF. The rearrangement links TRBV7-9 to TRBJ1-1; 10 nucleotides match TRBD1. CDR3 length: 14 amino acids. The V gene end was trimmed by 5 bases and the J gene end by 7 bases; junction bases not matched to a gene: 7. Germline V gives CDR1 SEHNR, CDR2 FQNEAQ (reference sequence).

CDR3 in amino acids: CASTLRGGTEAFF. The CDR3 DNA reads TGTGCCAGCACCCTCAGGGGTGGGACTGAAGCTTTCTTT. V gene TRBV2 combines with J gene TRBJ1-1, with a possible D match to TRBD1 (6 bases). The CDR3 contains 13 residues. CDR1 and CDR2 (germline): SNHLY, FYNNEI. The ends were cut back, 7 bases at V and 5 bases at J, with 14 bases in the middle.

The chain is built from TRBV20-1 and TRBJ1-2, with a weak D call TRBD1 (6 bases). The CDR3 runs 11 residues. The ends were cut back, 4 bases at V and 8 bases at J, with 11 bases in the middle. The germline V gene encodes CDR1 DFQATT and CDR2 SNEGSKA (reference sequence). The CDR3 reads CSATRGQGYTF. In DNA, the CDR3 is TGCAGTGCTACCAGGGGCCAGGGCTACACCTTC.

V usage is TRBV5-4 and J usage is TRBJ1-3, with 7 bases aligning to TRBD1. Germline V gene lookup returns CDR1 SGHNT and CDR2 YYREEE (reference sequence). The length of the CDR3 is 15 residues. V gave up 4 bases and J gave up 0 bases; unmatched junction bases: 4. CDR3 loop: CASSRGTDSGNTIYF. The CDR3 region has the DNA TGTGCCAGCAGCCGCGGGACAGACTCTGGAAACACCATATATTTT. The variable domain in full, completed from reference TRBV5-4 and TRBJ1-3, reads ETGVTQSPTHLIKTRGQQVTLRCSSQSGHNTVSWYQQALGQGPQFIFQYYREEENGRGNFPPRFSGLQFPNYSSELNVNALELDDSALYLCASSRGTDSGNTIYFGEGSWLTVV.

V usage is TRBV4-2 and J usage is TRBJ2-7, with no clear D. The length of the CDR3 is 15 residues. Germline CDR1 reads LGHNA; CDR2 reads YNFKEQ. Trimming removed 0 bases at V and 0 bases at J, with 9 bases between. The CDR3 protein is CASSQESDNSYEQYF. CDR3 bases: TGTGCCAGCAGCCAAGAAAGTGACAACTCCTACGAGCAGTACTTC.

The chain is built from TRBV5-1 and TRBJ1-1; D unresolved. The germline gives CDR1 SGHRS, CDR2 YFSETQ. V lost 6 bases to trimming and J lost 0 bases, with 12 bases between them. The CDR3 extends over 14 amino acids. CDR3 sequence: CASNEGTVNTEAFF. The CDR3 bases are TGCGCCAGCAATGAGGGAACGGTGAACACTGAAGCTTTCTTT. The whole variable domain, remainder taken from reference TRBV5-1 and TRBJ1-1, is KAGVTQTPRYLIKTRGQQVTLSCSPISGHRSVSWYQQTPGQGLQFLFEYFSETQRNKGNFPGRFSGRQFSNSRSEMNVSTLELGDSALYLCASNEGTVNTEAFFGQGTRLTVV.

The rearrangement links TRBV19 to TRBJ1-2, with D unclear. Germline CDR1 LNHDA, CDR2 SQIVND (reference sequence). Deletions cut 6 bases from V and 7 bases from J, with 30 bases between. The length of the CDR3 is 18 residues. The CDR3 region is CASSPRRSEQRILGGYTF. The CDR3 region has the DNA TGTGCCAGTAGCCCGAGGAGGTCCGAGCAACGGATCCTTGGTGGCTACACCTTC.

V is TRBV5-5 and J is TRBJ1-1; possible D gene TRBD1, 5 bases. Deletions cut 2 bases from V and 4 bases from J, with 15 bases between. The CDR3 consists of 15 residues. Per the germline V gene, CDR1 is SGHKS and CDR2 is YYEKEE (reference sequence). The CDR3 nucleotides are TGTGCCAGCAGCTTTTCGGGGACTGAGATCACTGAAGCTTTCTTT. Amino acid sequence: CASSFSGTEITEAFF.

The chain uses TRBV14 and TRBJ1-4; TRBD1 aligns across 9 bases. This CDR3 is 14 amino acids long. Germline V gives CDR1 SGHDN, CDR2 FVKESK. J lost 7 bases, V lost 6 bases, and 6 bases had no gene match. For the CDR3, the DNA is TGTGCCAGCAGTCGGACAGGGGTCGCTGAAAAACTGTTTTTT. This sequence encodes CASSRTGVAEKLFF. The full variable domain, with the rest looked up from reference TRBV14 and TRBJ1-4, is EAGVTQFPSHSVIEKGQTVTLRCDPISGHDNLYWYRRVMGKEIKFLLHFVKESKQDESGMPNNRFLAERTGGTYSTLKVQPAELEDSGVYFCASSRTGVAEKLFFGSGTQLSVL.

V is TRBV7-8 and J is TRBJ1-5; tentative D call: TRBD1 (5 bases). CDR1 is SGHVS and CDR2 is FQNEAQ in the germline V gene. The CDR3 is 15 residues long. V was shortened by 5 bases and J by 1 base, with 12 bases between the two germline ends. CDR3 in amino acids: CASSKLDTSNQPQHF. The CDR3 region has the DNA TGTGCCAGCAGCAAGCTGGACACGAGCAATCAGCCCCAGCATTTT.

This chain joins TRBV7-9 and TRBJ1-2; D is perhaps TRBD1 (6 bases). Germline CDR1 is SEHNR and CDR2 is FQNEAQ (reference sequence). The CDR3 extends over 16 amino acids. With 1 base removed from V and 0 bases from J, the gap between germline ends came to 12 bases. In nucleotides, the CDR3 is TGTGCCAGCAGCTTAGGGCAGGGACAAACTAACTATGGCTACACCTTC. This translates into CASSLGQGQTNYGYTF.

The chain joins TRBV5-4 to TRBJ1-2, with 7 bases that match TRBD1. Trimming cost V 1 base and J 4 bases; bases outside gene matches: 4. The CDR3 totals 14 residues. Germline V gene sequence: CDR1 SGHNT, CDR2 YYREEE (reference sequence). This CDR3 reads CASSLSRDSYGYTF. The CDR3 bases are TGTGCCAGCAGCTTGTCAAGGGACAGCTATGGCTACACCTTC.

The chain has TRBV4-3 and TRBJ1-2; D might be TRBD1 (5 bases). Germline CDR1 LGHNA, CDR2 YSLEER. The CDR3 has 13 amino acids. Trimming removed 1 base at V and 7 bases at J, with 10 bases between. In nucleotides, the CDR3 is TGCGCCAGCAGCCAAGCAGGGTTCTCTGGCTACACCTTC. The encoded protein is CASSQAGFSGYTF.

This chain links TRBV4-1 with TRBJ2-3; no clear D gene. V lost 3 bases and J lost 0, with 4 bases in between. The length of the CDR3 is 13 residues. Germline V lookup: CDR1 MGHRA, CDR2 YSYEKL. This CDR3 reads CASSHQSTDTQYF. The CDR3 DNA is TGCGCCAGCAGCCATCAAAGCACAGATACGCAGTATTTT.

This chain links TRBV27 with TRBJ2-1; the match to TRBD1 covers 7 bases. Germline CDR1 and CDR2: MNHEY and SMNVEV (reference sequence). The trim removed 2 bases at V and 1 base at J, leaving 5 bases unmatched. The CDR3 totals 16 residues. This CDR3 reads CASSLGQGVSYNEQFF. The DNA for the CDR3 is TGTGCCAGCAGTTTAGGGCAGGGGGTGTCCTACAATGAGCAGTTCTTC.

The rearrangement uses TRBV4-3 and TRBJ1-6; no firm D call. The V gene's germline CDR1 is LGHNA and CDR2 YSLEER. The V end was cut by 0 bases, the J end by 8 bases, with 5 bases between. The CDR3 is 13 residues long. The CDR3 DNA sequence: TGCGCCAGCAGCCAAGATCCGGATTCACCCCTCCACTTT. It is translated as CASSQDPDSPLHF.

V is TRBV27 and J is TRBJ2-5, with unresolved D. Trimming shortened V by 3 bases and J by 2 bases, and 10 bases separated the two germline ends. The germline gives CDR1 MNHEY, CDR2 SMNVEV (reference sequence). The CDR3 length is 14 residues. The CDR3 region is CASSFSHRQETQYF. DNA of the CDR3: TGTGCCAGCAGTTTCTCCCACCGGCAAGAGACCCAGTACTTC.

The chain combines TRBV7-9 with TRBJ1-2, with 9 bases that match TRBD1. The junction had 11 bases not matched to a gene; V was cut back by 1 base and J by 8 bases. CDR1 and CDR2 from the germline V gene are SEHNR and FQNEAQ (reference sequence). The length of the CDR3 is 16 residues. CDR3 nucleotides: TGTGCCAGCAGCTTAGAAACGGGGACAGGGAGAAAAGGCTACACCTTC. It is translated as CASSLETGTGRKGYTF.

V and J are TRBV7-8 and TRBJ1-2; a possible D gene is TRBD1 (5 bases). CDR1 and CDR2 from the germline V gene are SGHVS and FQNEAQ. The CDR3 sequence is 14 residues long. V was trimmed by 5 bases and J by 0 bases, leaving 10 bases between them. CDR3 nucleotide sequence: TGTGCCAGCAGCGCGGGGCAGACTAACTATGGCTACACCTTC. Amino acid sequence: CASSAGQTNYGYTF. Full variable domain (remainder filled in from reference TRBV7-8 and TRBJ1-2): GAGVSQSPRYKVAKRGQDVALRCDPISGHVSLFWYQQALGQGPEFLTYFQNEAQLDKSGLPSDRFFAERPEGSVSTLKIQRTQQEDSAVYLCASSAGQTNYGYTFGSGTRLTVV.

In this sample, this clone turned up once. V and J are TRBV6-1 and TRBJ1-6, with D possibly TRBD1 on 5 matching bases. V was pared by 2 bases and J by 9 bases, with 11 bases between. Germline lookup yields CDR1 MNHNS and CDR2 SASEGT. This CDR3 spans 14 amino acids. CDR3 amino acids: CASSERGDGSPLHF. The CDR3 nucleotides read TGTGCCAGCAGTGAACGGGGGGATGGTTCACCCCTCCACTTT.

The chain employs TRBV28 and TRBJ2-1, with 10 bases identical to TRBD2. The CDR3 loop spans 13 amino acids. Looked up from germline, CDR1 is MDHEN and CDR2 is SYDVKM. J lost 7 bases, V lost 7 bases, and 4 bases had no gene match. As DNA, the CDR3 is TGTGCCAGCAAAGCGGGAGGGGGTAATGAGCAGTTCTTC. This encodes CASKAGGGNEQFF.

The chain combines TRBV11-2 with TRBJ1-6; TRBD1 matches 9 bases. V was pared by 2 bases and J by 10 bases, with 6 bases of the junction left unmatched. Germline V gene lookup returns CDR1 SGHAT and CDR2 FQNNGV. CDR3 length equals 15 residues. This chain's CDR3 is CASSLLTGGGSPLHF. The CDR3 DNA follows: TGTGCCAGCAGCTTACTCACAGGGGGCGGCTCACCCCTCCACTTT.

J is TRBJ1-2 and V is TRBV29-1, with D possibly TRBD1 on 5 matching bases. This CDR3 has 15 amino acids. Germline V gene lookup returns CDR1 SQVTM and CDR2 ANQGSEA. The germline V and J ends were trimmed by 0 bases and 3 bases, with 14 bases remaining between them. The CDR3 DNA reads TGCAGCGTTGAAGATTTTGGGAGGGGAGACTATGGCTACACCTTC. This gives the protein CSVEDFGRGDYGYTF.

The chain combines TRBV7-2 with TRBJ1-2; D is possibly TRBD1 (6 bases). CDR3 length: 14 amino acids. With 5 bases removed from V and 5 bases from J, the gap between germline ends came to 15 bases. Germline CDR1 and CDR2: SGHTA and FQGNSA. CDR3 sequence reads: CASSRWTDDYGYTF. The CDR3 DNA sequence: TGTGCCAGCAGCCGTTGGACAGACGATTATGGCTACACCTTC.